The entry below gives a single T cell receptor (beta chain) sequence along with its context. Antigen: not known. Trimming took 2 bases from V and 6 from J, leaving 8 bases between them. The length of the CDR3 is 12 residues. Per the germline V gene, CDR1 is SQVTM and CDR2 is ANQGSEA. This entry comes from a study of cytomegalovirus exposure and HLA in healthy donors. General study points: According to the study, around 160 TCR beta chains were cytomegalovirus-associated. Despite most TCR sequences being rare, some public TCRs occurred in many donors.

The data were produced by immunoSEQ multiplex PCR, yet TCRdb's version contains in-frame clones alone and is incomplete. The table lists a few hundred thousand clones, more than 75% of them singletons, with 9.5% to 15% in the top ten. The source of this sequence is a man aged 18 to 29 in good health and CMV-seropositive. This chain uses TRBV29-1 with TRBJ2-1, with D uncertain. The specimen was PBMCs. The CDR3 spells CSVEMGTNEQFF. Here the CDR3 DNA reads TGCAGCGTTGAAATGGGTACCAATGAGCAGTTCTTC.